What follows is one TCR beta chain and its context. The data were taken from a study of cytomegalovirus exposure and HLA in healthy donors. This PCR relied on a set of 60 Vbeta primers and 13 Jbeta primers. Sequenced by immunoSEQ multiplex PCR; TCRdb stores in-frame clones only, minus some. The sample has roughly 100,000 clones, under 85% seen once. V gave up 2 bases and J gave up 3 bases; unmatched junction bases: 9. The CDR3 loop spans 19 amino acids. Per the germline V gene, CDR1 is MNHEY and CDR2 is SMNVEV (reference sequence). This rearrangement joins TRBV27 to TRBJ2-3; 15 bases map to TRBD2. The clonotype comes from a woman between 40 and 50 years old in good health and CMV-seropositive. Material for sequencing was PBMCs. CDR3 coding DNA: TGTGCCAGCAGTTTACCCCCCAGGGGACTAGCGGGAGGTACAGATACGCAGTATTTT. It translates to CASSLPPRGLAGGTDTQYF.